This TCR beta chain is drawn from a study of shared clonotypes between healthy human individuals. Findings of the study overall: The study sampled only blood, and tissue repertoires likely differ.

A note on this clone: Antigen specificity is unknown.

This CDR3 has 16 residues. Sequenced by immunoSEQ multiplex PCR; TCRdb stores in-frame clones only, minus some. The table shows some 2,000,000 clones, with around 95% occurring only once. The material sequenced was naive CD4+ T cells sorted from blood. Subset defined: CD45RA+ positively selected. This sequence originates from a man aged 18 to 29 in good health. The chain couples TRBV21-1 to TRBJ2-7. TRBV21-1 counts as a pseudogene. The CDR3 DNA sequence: TGTGCCAGCAGCAAGAATAATCGGAAGAGATTTTACGAGCAGTACTTC. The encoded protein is CASSKNNRKRFYEQYF.